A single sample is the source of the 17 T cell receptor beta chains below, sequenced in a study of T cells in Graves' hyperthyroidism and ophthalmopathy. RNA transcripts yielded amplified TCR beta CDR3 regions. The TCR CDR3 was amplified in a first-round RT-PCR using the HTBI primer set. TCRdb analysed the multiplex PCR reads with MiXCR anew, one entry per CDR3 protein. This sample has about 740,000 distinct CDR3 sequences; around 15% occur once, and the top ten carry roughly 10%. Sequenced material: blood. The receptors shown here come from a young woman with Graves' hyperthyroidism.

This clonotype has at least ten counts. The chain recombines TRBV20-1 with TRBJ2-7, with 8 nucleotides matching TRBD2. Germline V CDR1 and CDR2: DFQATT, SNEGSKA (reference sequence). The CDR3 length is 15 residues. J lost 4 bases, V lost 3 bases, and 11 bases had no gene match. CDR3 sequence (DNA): TGCAGTGCTAGGAAGCTTGAGGCGGGAGGATACGAGCAGTACTTC. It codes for CSARKLEAGGYEQYF.

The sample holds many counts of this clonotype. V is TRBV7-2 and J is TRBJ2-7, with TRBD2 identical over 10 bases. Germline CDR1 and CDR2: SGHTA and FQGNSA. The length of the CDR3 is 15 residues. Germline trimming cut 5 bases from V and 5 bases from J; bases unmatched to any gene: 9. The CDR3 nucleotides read TGTGCCAGCAGCCTCTCTAGCGGGAGTATCAACGAGCAGTACTTC. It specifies CASSLSSGSINEQYF. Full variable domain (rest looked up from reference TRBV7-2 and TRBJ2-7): GAGVSQSPSNKVTEKGKDVELRCDPISGHTALYWYRQSLGQGLEFLIYFQGNSAPDKSGLPSDRFSAERTGGSVSTLTIQRTQQEDSAVYLCASSLSSGSINEQYFGPGTRLTVT.

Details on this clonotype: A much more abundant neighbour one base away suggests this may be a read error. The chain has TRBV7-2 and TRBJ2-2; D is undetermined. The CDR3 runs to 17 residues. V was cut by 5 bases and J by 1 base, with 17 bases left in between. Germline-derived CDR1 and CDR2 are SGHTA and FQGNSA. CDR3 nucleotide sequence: TGTGCCAGCAGCCCCAGACTCAATGCGGTGAACACCGGGGAGCTGTTTTTT. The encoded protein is CASSPRLNAVNTGELFF.

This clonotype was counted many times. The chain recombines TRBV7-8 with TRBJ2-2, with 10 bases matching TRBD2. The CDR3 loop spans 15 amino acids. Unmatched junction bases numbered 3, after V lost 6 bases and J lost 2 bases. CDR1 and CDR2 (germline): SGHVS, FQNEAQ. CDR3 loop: CASSLAGVNTGELFF. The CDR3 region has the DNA TGTGCCAGCAGTCTAGCGGGAGTTAACACCGGGGAGCTGTTTTTT.

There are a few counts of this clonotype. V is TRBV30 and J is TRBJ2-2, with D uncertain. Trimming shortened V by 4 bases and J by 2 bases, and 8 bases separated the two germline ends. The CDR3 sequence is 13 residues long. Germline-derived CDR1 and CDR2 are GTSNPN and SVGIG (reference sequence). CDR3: CAWTMENTGELFF. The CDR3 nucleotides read TGTGCCTGGACTATGGAAAACACCGGGGAGCTGTTTTTT. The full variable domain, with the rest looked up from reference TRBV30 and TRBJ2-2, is SQTIHQWPATLVQPVGSPLSLECTVEGTSNPNLYWYRQAAGRGLQLLFYSVGIGQISSEVPQNLSASRPQDRQFILSSKKLLLSDSGFYLCAWTMENTGELFFGEGSRLTVL.

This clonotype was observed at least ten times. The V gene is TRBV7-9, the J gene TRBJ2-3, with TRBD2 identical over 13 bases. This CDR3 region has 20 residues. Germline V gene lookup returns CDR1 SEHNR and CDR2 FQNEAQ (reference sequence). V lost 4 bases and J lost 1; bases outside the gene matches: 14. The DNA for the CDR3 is TGTGCCAGCAGCTCAGCGCGACTAGCGGGAGGAATTCGGGGCACAGATACGCAGTATTTT. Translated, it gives CASSSARLAGGIRGTDTQYF.

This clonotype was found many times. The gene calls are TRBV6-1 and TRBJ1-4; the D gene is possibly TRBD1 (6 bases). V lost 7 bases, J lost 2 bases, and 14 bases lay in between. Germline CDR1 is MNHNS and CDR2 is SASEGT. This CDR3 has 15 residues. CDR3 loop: CASTISGVTNEKLFF. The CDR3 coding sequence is TGTGCCAGCACGATCTCAGGGGTGACTAATGAAAAACTGTTTTTT.

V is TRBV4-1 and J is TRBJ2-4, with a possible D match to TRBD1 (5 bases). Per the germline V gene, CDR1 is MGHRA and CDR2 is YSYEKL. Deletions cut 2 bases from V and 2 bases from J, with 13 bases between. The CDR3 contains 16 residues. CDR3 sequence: CASSQLTRAPKNIQYF. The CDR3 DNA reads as TGCGCCAGCAGCCAACTCACCAGGGCGCCCAAAAACATTCAGTACTTC.

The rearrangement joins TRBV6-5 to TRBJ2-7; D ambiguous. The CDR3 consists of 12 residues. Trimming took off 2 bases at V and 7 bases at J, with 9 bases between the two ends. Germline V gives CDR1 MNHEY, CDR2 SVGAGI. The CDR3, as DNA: TGTGCCAGCAGTTACCCTGGTAGGGAGCAGTACTTC. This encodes CASSYPGREQYF.

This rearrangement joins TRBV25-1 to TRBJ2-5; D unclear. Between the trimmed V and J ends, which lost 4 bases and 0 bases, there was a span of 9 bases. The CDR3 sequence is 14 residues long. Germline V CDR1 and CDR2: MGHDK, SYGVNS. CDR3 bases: TGTGCCAGCAGTGTTTCACTGTACCAAGAGACCCAGTACTTC. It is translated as CASSVSLYQETQYF.

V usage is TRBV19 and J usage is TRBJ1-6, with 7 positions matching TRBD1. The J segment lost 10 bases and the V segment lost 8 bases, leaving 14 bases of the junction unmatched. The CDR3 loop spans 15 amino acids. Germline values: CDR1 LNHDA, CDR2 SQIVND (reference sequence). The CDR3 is CASPDSDRVKSPLHF. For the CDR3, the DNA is TGTGCCAGTCCCGACTCTGACAGGGTGAAATCACCCCTCCACTTT.

CDR3 region: CATQIEDEQYF. In DNA, the CDR3 is TGTGCCACCCAAATCGAGGACGAGCAGTACTTC. The V and J genes are TRBV7-9 and TRBJ2-7; D is ambiguous. Trimming took off 10 bases at V and 5 bases at J, with 12 bases between the two ends. The CDR3 runs 11 residues. Germline V gene sequence: CDR1 SEHNR, CDR2 FQNEAQ (reference sequence).

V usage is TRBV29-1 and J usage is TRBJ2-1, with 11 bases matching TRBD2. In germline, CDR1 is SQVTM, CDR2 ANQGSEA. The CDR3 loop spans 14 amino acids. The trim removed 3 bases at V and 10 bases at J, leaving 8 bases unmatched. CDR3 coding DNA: TGCAGCGTTGATAGCGGGAGGGCCGCCCGGGAGCAGTTCTTC. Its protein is CSVDSGRAAREQFF.

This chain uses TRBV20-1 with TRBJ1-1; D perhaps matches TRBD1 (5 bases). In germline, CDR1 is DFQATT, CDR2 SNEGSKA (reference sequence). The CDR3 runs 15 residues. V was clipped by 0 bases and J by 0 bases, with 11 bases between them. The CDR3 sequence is CSARDSGAVNTEAFF. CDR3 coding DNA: TGCAGTGCTAGAGATTCCGGGGCTGTGAACACTGAAGCTTTCTTT.

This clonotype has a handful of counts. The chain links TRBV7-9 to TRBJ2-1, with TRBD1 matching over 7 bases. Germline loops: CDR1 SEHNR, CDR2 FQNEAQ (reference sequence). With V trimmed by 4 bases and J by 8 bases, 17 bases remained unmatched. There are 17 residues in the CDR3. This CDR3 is CASSWSSTTGPGDEQFF. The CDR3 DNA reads TGTGCCAGCAGCTGGAGCTCAACGACAGGGCCGGGCGATGAGCAGTTCTTC.

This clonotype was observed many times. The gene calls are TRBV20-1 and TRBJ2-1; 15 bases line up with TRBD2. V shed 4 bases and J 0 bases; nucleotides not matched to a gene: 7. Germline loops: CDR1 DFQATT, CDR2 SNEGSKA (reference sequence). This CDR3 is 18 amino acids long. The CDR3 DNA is TGCAGTGCTACGGGACTAGCGGGAGGATTTGGCTCCTACAATGAGCAGTTCTTC. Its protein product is CSATGLAGGFGSYNEQFF.

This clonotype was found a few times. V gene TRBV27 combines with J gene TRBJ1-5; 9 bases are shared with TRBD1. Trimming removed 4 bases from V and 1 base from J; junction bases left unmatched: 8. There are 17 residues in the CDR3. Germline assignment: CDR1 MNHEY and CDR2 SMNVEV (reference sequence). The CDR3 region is CASSSARQGGSNQPQHF. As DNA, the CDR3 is TGTGCCAGCAGTTCAGCCCGACAGGGGGGAAGCAATCAGCCCCAGCATTTT.